The entry that follows covers one T cell receptor beta chain sequence. Its cognate antigen has yet to be identified. Nothing much larger sits one base from this clone, and base qualities are not available. The record originates from a study of T cell responses to AZD1222 COVID-19 vaccine (TCRdb year 2021). With respect to the entire study: A total of 233 trial participants underwent TCR sequencing, of whom some 210 received two doses of AZD1222 and some 26 received two doses of the MenACWY control vaccine. Trial participants were enrolled by age into 18-55, 56-69 and 70-plus year subgroups, with 148, 28 and 57 TCR-sequenced participants respectively. The paper as a whole reports these results and caveats: Reportedly, close to half of the unique spike-specific TCRs recognized epitopes lying outside the regions that are mutated in the B.1.351 and B.1.1.7 variants. In the small 56-69-year group, the increase in depth fell short of significance, most likely because of low power. The whole spike protein was spanned by vaccine-associated CD4 TCRs, and dominant responses were seen in regions 160-218 and 743-854. After two AZD1222 doses, both the breadth and the depth of spike-specific TCRs were significantly higher than at day 0 and than in MenACWY recipients. Conclusions about previously exposed vaccinees were limited because only a handful of AZD1222 recipients were SARS-CoV-2 seropositive at baseline. Participants were mostly white British, with more females than males. The authors suggested clonal diversity may have been underestimated. Because no day 14 peak-response samples were available, repertoires were characterized only after the peak T cell response.

The CDR3 holds 13 amino acids from the cysteine to the phenylalanine. Kept here is only the CDR3 DNA, which spans 39 bases and is read in frame from base 1. The junction carries 12 bases between V and J, which are trimmed by 3 bases and 8 bases respectively. The germline V gene (reference sequence) yields SGHNT for CDR1 and YYREEE for CDR2. According to the study, the label for this sample's time point signals: about 28 days (+/-7) after the second vaccine dose. Because spike-specific TCR depth and breadth did not differ between the two schedules, AZD1222 recipients who got a second dose at roughly 4 weeks were pooled with those who got a second dose at roughly 12 weeks. Vaccinee samples came from UK trials COV001 and COV002, including a single-blind randomized controlled phase 2/3 trial of AZD1222 (ChAdOx1 nCoV-19) in healthy adults. Trial participant PBMC samples were collected at day 0 and day 28 after the second dose for TCRbeta chain sequencing.

The CDR3 regions of human TCRbeta chains were subjected to immunosequencing. The original pipeline was this. Repertoire TCRs were matched against a reference library of SARS-CoV-2-specific TCRs generated with the MIRA antigen-specificity platform. Breadth was defined as the fraction of unique TCRs that were SARS-CoV-2-associated, and depth was defined as the fraction of total T cells that were SARS-CoV-2-associated. Each spike-specific TCR was assigned to its reactive spike region and to a CD4 or CD8 class using the MIRA data. Log10-transformed breadth and depth values were compared by one-way ANOVA with Sidak's multiple comparisons tests. Sourced from immuneACCESS, this table was stored by TCRdb with only in-frame sequences that have V and J called. A share of the clones is absent; for the studies checked, an unresolved V gene accounts for under half, and the remainder has no known explanation. V, J and clone size reflect that table, while D and trimming were determined from the DNA. Across this sample there are fewer than 200,000 clones, with about 86% seen only once. Around a tenth of the sample rests with the top ten.

This chain is built from TRBV5-4 and TRBJ2-1; TRBD1 might be the D gene, on 6 matching bases. The receptor was isolated from an adult who received the AZD1222 COVID-19 vaccine. Here the sequenced sample was peripheral blood, taken 28 days after the second AZD1222 dose. The nucleotide sequence is given as TGTGCCAGCAGCTCAACAGGGCTGGATGAGCAGTTCTTC. Its coded protein is CASSSTGLDEQFF.